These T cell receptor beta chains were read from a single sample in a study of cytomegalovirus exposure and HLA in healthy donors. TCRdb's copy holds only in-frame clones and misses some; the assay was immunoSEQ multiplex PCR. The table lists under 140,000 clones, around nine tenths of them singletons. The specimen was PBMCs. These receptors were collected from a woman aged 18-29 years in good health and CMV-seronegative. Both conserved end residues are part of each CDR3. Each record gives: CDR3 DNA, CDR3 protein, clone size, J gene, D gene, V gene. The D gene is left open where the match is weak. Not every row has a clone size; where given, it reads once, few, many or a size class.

TGTGCCAGTAGTCCCGGGACACACTATGGCTACACCTTC	CASSPGTHYGYTF	-	TRBJ1-2	-	TRBV19
TGTGCCAGTAACAGGGGCGGCCTTAATGAAAAACTGTTTTTT	CASNRGGLNEKLFF	once	TRBJ1-4	TRBD1	TRBV28
TGCGCCAGCAGCGGGCCGGGACTAGCGACCGATGAGCAGTTCTTC	CASSGPGLATDEQFF	-	TRBJ2-1	TRBD2	TRBV5-1
TGTGCCAGCAGCTCAGGGACAGGGATGACCTGGAAACTGTTTTTT	CASSSGTGMTWKLFF	-	TRBJ1-4	TRBD1	TRBV7-9
TGTGCCAGCAGCCCAGTGCGGGAGACCCAGTACTTC	CASSPVRETQYF	-	TRBJ2-5	-	TRBV7-2
TGTGCCAGCAGCTTCCCCCAAAGCGGGGGGGCGGACACAGATACGCAGTATTTT	CASSFPQSGGADTDTQYF	-	TRBJ2-3	TRBD2	TRBV7-8
TGTGCCAGCAGCCCCCGACCGGGACTTCCGAGCTCTGGAAACACCATATATTTT	CASSPRPGLPSSGNTIYF	-	TRBJ1-3	-	TRBV7-9
TGTGCCAGCAGTCCTAGAGGCGCTGGGGCCAACGTCCTGACTTTC	CASSPRGAGANVLTF	-	TRBJ2-6	-	TRBV28
TGTGCCAGCAGATCCGGGACTGGCTACTCCTACGAGCAGTACTTC	CASRSGTGYSYEQYF	-	TRBJ2-7	-	TRBV6-6
TGTGCCAGCAGCCCGAAAGACAGTATAACCGGGGAGCTGTTTTTT	CASSPKDSITGELFF	once	TRBJ2-2	-	TRBV4-2
TGTGCCAGCAGCCGACTAGCCCGAAGCTCCTACAATGAGCAGTTCTTC	CASSRLARSSYNEQFF	-	TRBJ2-1	TRBD2	TRBV7-2
TGTGCCAGCAGGTGGGGGACTTTAGAGACCCAGTACTTC	CASRWGTLETQYF	-	TRBJ2-5	-	TRBV2
TGTGCCAGCAGTACAGGGGGCGCCGGGACAGATACGCAGTATTTT	CASSTGGAGTDTQYF	-	TRBJ2-3	TRBD1	TRBV25-1
TGTGCCAATCCGGGACAGGGGGCCGATGAGCAGTTCTTC	CANPGQGADEQFF	-	TRBJ2-1	TRBD1	TRBV2
TGCGCCAGCAGCTTTAACGGACTAGCGGGTGGAGCCTACGAGCAGTACTTC	CASSFNGLAGGAYEQYF	-	TRBJ2-7	TRBD2	TRBV5-1
TGTGCCAGCAGTTCCCAAGGCGGGAAACTGTTTTTT	CASSSQGGKLFF	-	TRBJ1-4	-	TRBV28
TGCGCCAGCAGCCAAGGGGTGGGGGGGAATGGCTACACCTTC	CASSQGVGGNGYTF	-	TRBJ1-2	-	TRBV4-3
TGTGCCAGCAGCCACCTGAGCGCAGGGTCGAATGAGCAGTTCTTC	CASSHLSAGSNEQFF	-	TRBJ2-1	-	TRBV4-2
TGTGCCAGCAGCCGGAGACTAGCACCCTACGAGCAGTACTTC	CASSRRLAPYEQYF	few	TRBJ2-7	TRBD2	TRBV28
TGCAGCGTTGATAGGCAGGGGGGAGGCTACACCTTC	CSVDRQGGGYTF	-	TRBJ1-2	TRBD1	TRBV29-1
TGTGCCAGCAGCTCAAGGGGTCATCAGCCCCAGCATTTT	CASSSRGHQPQHF	once	TRBJ1-5	-	TRBV7-2
TGTGCCAGCAGCTCGGACAGCCAGGGCACCGGGGAGCTGTTTTTT	CASSSDSQGTGELFF	once	TRBJ2-2	-	TRBV7-3
TGTGCCAGCAGCTTGGGACAGCTCTATGGCTACACCTTC	CASSLGQLYGYTF	-	TRBJ1-2	-	TRBV5-5
TGTGCCAGCAGCTCAGGGCCGGGGGAGACTGAAGCTTTCTTT	CASSSGPGETEAFF	-	TRBJ1-1	-	TRBV9
TGTGCCAGCAGCTTAAACCCCCTAGCGAGGCATGAGCAGTTCTTC	CASSLNPLARHEQFF	-	TRBJ2-1	-	TRBV7-8
TGTGCCAGCAGTTTAGGGGGTATCTGGGCCTACGAGCAGTACTTC	CASSLGGIWAYEQYF	-	TRBJ2-7	-	TRBV6-6
TGTGCCAGCAGCCCGGGACTAGCGGGAGGGCCCTATCTAGAGACCCAGTACTTC	CASSPGLAGGPYLETQYF	few	TRBJ2-5	TRBD2	TRBV7-2
TGTGCCAGCGGGGGGATCCTCTCCGACTATGGCTACACCTTC	CASGGILSDYGYTF	-	TRBJ1-2	-	TRBV21-1
TGTGCCAGCAGGGAGGGGGCTTTGGATTCACCCCTCCACTTT	CASREGALDSPLHF	-	TRBJ1-6	TRBD1	TRBV28
TGCGCCAGCAGGTCATCGGGACAGAATGACTACGAGCAGTACTTC	CASRSSGQNDYEQYF	-	TRBJ2-7	TRBD1	TRBV5-1